The rows below give T cell receptor beta chains drawn from one sample of a study of cytomegalovirus exposure and HLA in healthy donors. TCRdb's table, derived via immunoSEQ multiplex PCR, lists solely in-frame clones and lacks some. The sample includes over 100,000 clones, 88% seen only once; the top ten take more than 5%. The specimen sequenced was PBMCs. The receptors originated from a woman between 18 and 30 years old in good health and CMV-seropositive. Both conserved end residues are part of each CDR3. A D gene is named only where the DNA matches it firmly. Size is omitted from some rows. Given values are once, few, many or a class for expanded clones.

v_gene	abundance	j_gene	d_gene	CDR3nt	CDR3aa
TRBV10-2	.	TRBJ2-5	.	TGCGCCAGCAGATCTAGGGGCCCAGCGACCCAGTACTTC	CASRSRGPATQYF
TRBV4-1	.	TRBJ2-1	TRBD1	TGCGCCAGCAGCCTACCGGGACAGGGGCCATACAATGAGCAGTTCTTC	CASSLPGQGPYNEQFF
TRBV14	.	TRBJ2-7	TRBD1	TGTGCCAGCAGCCAAGATTTCTGGACAGGTACCTACGAGCAGTACTTC	CASSQDFWTGTYEQYF
TRBV11-2	.	TRBJ1-1	.	TGTGCCAGCAGCTTGGTCAGGAACACTGAAGCTTTCTTT	CASSLVRNTEAFF
TRBV2	.	TRBJ1-1	.	TGTGCCAGCAGTGATCCGGGGGGGTCCGACACTGAAGCTTTCTTT	CASSDPGGSDTEAFF
TRBV2	few	TRBJ2-7	.	TGTGCCAGCAGAGCAGGGTCATACGAGCAGTACTTC	CASRAGSYEQYF
TRBV5-5	.	TRBJ1-2	.	TGTGCCAGCAGCTTCCCAGGGGCGGGCCCAGGGGGCTACACCTTC	CASSFPGAGPGGYTF
TRBV7-9	.	TRBJ1-6	TRBD1	TGTGCCAGCAGCCCGGGACAGAACTATAATTCACCCCTCCACTTT	CASSPGQNYNSPLHF
TRBV7-9	few	TRBJ1-1	.	TGTGCCAGCAGCACTACAGGGCCCGAAGCTTTCTTT	CASSTTGPEAFF
TRBV7-6	.	TRBJ2-3	.	TGTGCCAGCAGCTTAGACTCAGGGACAGATACGCAGTATTTT	CASSLDSGTDTQYF
TRBV4-1	.	TRBJ2-2	TRBD1	TGCGCCAGCAGCCAAGAATTCGGGACAGGGTACCGGGAGCTGTTTTTT	CASSQEFGTGYRELFF
TRBV19	once	TRBJ2-7	.	TGTGCCAGTAGTATAACCGCGGGACTCAACTACGAGCAGTACTTC	CASSITAGLNYEQYF
TRBV18	.	TRBJ1-3	.	TGTGCCAGCTCACCTTACAGACGAGGAAACACCATATATTTT	CASSPYRRGNTIYF
TRBV9	.	TRBJ2-5	TRBD2	TGTGCCAGCAGCGTAGGAGGTAGCGGGGGGAAACAGACCCAGTACTTC	CASSVGGSGGKQTQYF
TRBV11-3	.	TRBJ2-5	TRBD2	TGTGCCAGCAGCTTAGGGAACCTAGCGGGTAGCCAAGAGACCCAGTACTTC	CASSLGNLAGSQETQYF
TRBV6-5	.	TRBJ2-5	TRBD1	TGTGCCAGCAGAAGGGGACAGATAGGCGAGACCCAGTACTTC	CASRRGQIGETQYF
TRBV7-9	.	TRBJ1-1	.	TGTGCCAGCAGCAGAAGGACAGATAACACTGAAGCTTTCTTT	CASSRRTDNTEAFF
TRBV7-7	.	TRBJ2-7	.	TGTGCTAGCAGCTTGGGCGAAGGGGCATCATACGAGCAGTACTTC	CASSLGEGASYEQYF